This TCR beta chain stems from a study of shared clonotypes between healthy human individuals. Study context: The cohort comprised a couple of women and a few men. Their ages spanned 18 to 49 years.

This clone was seen only once. Using immunoSEQ multiplex PCR, the repertoire was profiled, and TCRdb retains in-frame clones only, with some absent. The sample carries approximately 2,200,000 clones, around 93% recorded once. The CDR3 covers 17 residues. The V end was cut by 4 bases, the J end by 0 bases, with 16 bases between. Germline values: CDR1 SGHRS, CDR2 YFSETQ. Naive CD8 cells were CD45RO-negative, positively selected for CCR7, excluding terminally differentiated effector memory CD45RA+ cells. Input material: naive CD8+ T cells from PBMCs. The origin of this receptor is a young man in good health. Some clones in this sample may be carry-over from other donors' samples. The genes are TRBV5-1 and TRBJ2-2; possible D gene TRBD2, 5 bases. The CDR3 region is CASSRDGGLSNTGELFF. For the CDR3, the DNA is TGCGCCAGCAGCCGCGACGGAGGACTTTCGAACACCGGGGAGCTGTTTTTT.